The 4 T cell receptor beta chains listed next were all sequenced from one sample in a study of blood T cells in healthy people across ages. The second PCR ran about 6 to 11 cycles with a sample-barcoded 5' primer and J-beta primers. TCRdb used MiXCR to reprocess the 5' RACE reads, holding one entry per CDR3 protein. This table holds about 680,000 distinct CDR3 sequences, approximately 49% found once. The source material was blood. The receptors stem from a woman aged 60-75 years in good health.

The chain uses TRBV7-9 and TRBJ2-1, with D tentatively TRBD1 (5 bases). V lost 4 bases, J lost 0 bases, and 19 bases lay in between. This CDR3 has 18 residues. The V gene's germline CDR1 is SEHNR and CDR2 FQNEAQ (reference sequence). The chain's CDR3 is CASSSFQGTQFSYNEQFF. The CDR3 DNA is TGTGCCAGCAGCTCCTTTCAGGGCACCCAATTCTCCTACAATGAGCAGTTCTTC.

This clonotype was counted between two and nine times. The V and J genes are TRBV20-1 and TRBJ2-7, with D unclear. Germline V gene data show CDR1 as DFQATT and CDR2 as SNEGSKA (reference sequence). Trimming pared 5 bases from V and 3 bases from J, leaving 11 bases between. The CDR3 spans 12 residues. The CDR3 reads CSAPDSLYEQYF. The CDR3 DNA follows: TGCAGTGCTCCGGATTCCCTCTACGAGCAGTACTTC.

This clonotype was picked up one time. The chain joins TRBV20-1 to TRBJ1-2; D ambiguous. This CDR3 has 12 amino acids. The germline V and J ends were trimmed by 1 base and 4 bases, with 7 bases remaining between them. From germline, CDR1 is DFQATT and CDR2 SNEGSKA (reference sequence). CDR3 sequence (DNA): TGCAGTGCTAGAGGTCGTTCCTATGGCTACACCTTC. Encoded protein: CSARGRSYGYTF.

This clonotype turned up a few times. The chain joins TRBV20-1 to TRBJ1-6, with a tentative D call TRBD1 (6 bases). This CDR3 has 14 amino acids. CDR1 is DFQATT and CDR2 is SNEGSKA in the germline V gene (reference sequence). V was shortened by 1 base and J by 6 bases, with 10 bases between the two germline ends. The CDR3 spells CSARGTVGNSPLHF. CDR3 in DNA: TGCAGTGCTAGAGGGACAGTGGGTAATTCACCCCTCCACTTT.